One and the same sample provided the 18 T cell receptor beta chains below, sequenced in a study of blood T cell repertoires in COVID-19. TCRdb keeps only in-frame clones here, not all; method: immunoSEQ multiplex PCR. The sample has over 45,000 clones, about three quarters seen once; the top ten hold less than 25%. Sample: peripheral blood. The receptors come from a man aged 45-65 years with active or convalescent COVID-19.

CDR3 sequence reads: CASSDEVGGELFF. CDR3 bases: TGTGCCAGTAGTGATGAGGTGGGCGGGGAGCTGTTTTTT. V gene TRBV19 combines with J gene TRBJ2-2; D gene uncertain. The germline V gene encodes CDR1 LNHDA and CDR2 SQIVND (reference sequence). The CDR3 is 13 amino acids. Trimming stripped 5 bases from V and 7 bases from J, with 11 bases between.

V and J are TRBV7-9 and TRBJ1-2; 9 nucleotides align to TRBD1. Trimming cost V 0 bases and J 8 bases; bases outside gene matches: 4. Germline CDR1 reads SEHNR; CDR2 reads FQNEAQ (reference sequence). The CDR3 totals 14 residues. CDR3 bases: TGTGCCAGCAGCTTAGCGGGACAGGGAGGAGGCTACACCTTC. Its protein product is CASSLAGQGGGYTF. Together with reference TRBV7-9 and TRBJ1-2, the CDR3 gives the full variable domain: DTGVSQNPRHKITKRGQNVTFRCDPISEHNRLYWYRQTLGQGPEFLTYFQNEAQLEKSRLLSDRFSAERPKGSFSTLEIQRTEQGDSAMYLCASSLAGQGGGYTFGSGTRLTVV.

This chain joins TRBV5-4 and TRBJ1-2, with D maybe TRBD1 (5 bases). V gave up 3 bases and J gave up 3 bases, with 9 bases separating them. There are 13 residues in the CDR3. Germline V lookup: CDR1 SGHNT, CDR2 YYREEE (reference sequence). CDR3 nucleotides: TGTGCCAGCAGCTCGCCAGGGCACTATGGCTACACCTTC. It specifies CASSSPGHYGYTF.

Points on this clone: The junction differs from germline at one of its ends, possibly a read error. V usage is TRBV9 and J usage is TRBJ2-1, with D tentatively TRBD2 (5 bases). CDR1 is SGDLS and CDR2 is YYNGEE in the germline V gene. The CDR3 covers 12 residues. CDR3 residues: CASNVDAGRQFF. The CDR3 nucleotides read TGTGCCAGCAACGTAGATGCGGGTAGGCAGTTCTTC.

The chain has TRBV12-3 or TRBV12-4 and TRBJ2-7; D is ambiguous. The J call is uncertain, as TRBJ2-5 better fits the DNA end. This CDR3 has 12 residues. The CDR3: CASSHATETQYF. CDR3 in DNA: TGTGCCAGCAGCCACGCTACGGAGACCCAGTACTTC.

This clone was detected only once. This chain links TRBV4-1 with TRBJ2-5; a weak D match, TRBD2 (5 bases). Germline V CDR1 and CDR2: MGHRA, YSYEKL. Trimming cost V 2 bases and J 1 base, with 17 bases left between them. CDR3 length: 17 residues. The CDR3 bases are TGCGCCAGCAGCCAAATCTCCGGCTTGAGCGGCCAAGAGACCCAGTACTTC. It specifies CASSQISGLSGQETQYF.

The chain has TRBV9 and TRBJ2-1; TRBD2 is a possible D gene (6 bases). V lost 3 bases to trimming and J lost 8 bases, with 18 bases between them. This CDR3 is built from 15 residues. Germline lookup yields CDR1 SGDLS and CDR2 YYNGEE. CDR3 amino acids: CASSGTPGLKDEQFF. The CDR3 region has the DNA TGTGCCAGCAGCGGCACCCCGGGACTGAAGGATGAGCAGTTCTTC.

The rearrangement uses TRBV18 and TRBJ2-7, with a possible D match to TRBD2 (6 bases). The CDR3 is 15 amino acids. Germline V gene sequence: CDR1 KGHSH, CDR2 LQKENI. V lost 0 bases and J 3 bases, leaving 12 bases between the germline ends. The CDR3 nucleotides are TGTGCCAGCTCACCACCCCAGGGAGGATACTACGAGCAGTACTTC. Amino acids: CASSPPQGGYYEQYF.

This clone was detected only a few times. The chain carries TRBV25-1 and TRBJ2-7, with TRBD1 identical over 10 bases. The CDR3 has 15 residues. Germline V lookup: CDR1 MGHDK, CDR2 SYGVNS. V lost 5 bases to trimming and J lost 2 bases; unmatched junction nucleotides: 6. The CDR3: CASSSTGGRTYEQYF. CDR3 DNA: TGTGCCAGCAGTTCGACAGGGGGCAGAACCTACGAGCAGTACTTC.

The V call is TRBV5-5, the J call TRBJ2-5, with D perhaps TRBD1 (5 bases). Trimming took 2 bases from V and 1 from J, leaving 9 bases between them. The CDR3 runs 14 residues. CDR1 is SGHKS and CDR2 is YYEKEE in the germline V gene (reference sequence). DNA of the CDR3: TGTGCCAGCAGCTTAAAGGGGCTCCAAGAGACCCAGTACTTC. As protein: CASSLKGLQETQYF.

This clone has more than one count but fewer than ten. This chain joins TRBV5-6 and TRBJ2-1; 13 bases match TRBD2. The germline V gene has CDR1 SGHDT and CDR2 YYEEEE. Trimming took 1 base from V and 9 from J; bases not matched to a gene: 1. The CDR3 extends over 14 amino acids. For the CDR3, the DNA is TGTGCCAGCAGCTTGTGGACTAGCGGGGGTGAGCAGTTCTTC. It specifies CASSLWTSGGEQFF. Using reference TRBV5-6 and TRBJ2-1 for the parts outside the CDR3, the full variable domain is DAGVTQSPTHLIKTRGQQVTLRCSPKSGHDTVSWYQQALGQGPQFIFQYYEEEERQRGNFPDRFSGHQFPNYSSELNVNALLLGDSALYLCASSLWTSGGEQFFGPGTRLTVL.

V usage is TRBV5-1 and J usage is TRBJ1-4; 7 bases fit TRBD1. With V trimmed by 4 bases and J by 8 bases, 14 bases remained unmatched. CDR3 size: 16 residues. Germline V gene lookup returns CDR1 SGHRS and CDR2 YFSETQ. The CDR3 reads CASSPHSQGRGEKLFF. DNA of the CDR3: TGCGCCAGCAGCCCCCATTCACAGGGGAGAGGGGAAAAACTGTTTTTT.

The rearrangement uses TRBV20-1 and TRBJ1-1; tentatively, D is TRBD1 (6 bases). With 7 bases removed from V and 7 bases from J, the gap between germline ends came to 13 bases. Germline V gene sequence: CDR1 DFQATT, CDR2 SNEGSKA (reference sequence). This CDR3 spans 11 amino acids. The CDR3 DNA follows: TGCAGTGTGGGGGGGGCTTATGAAGCTTTCTTT. This codes for CSVGGAYEAFF.

V and J are TRBV19 and TRBJ2-1, with 7 bases that match TRBD1. Germline CDR1 and CDR2: LNHDA and SQIVND (reference sequence). This CDR3 has 16 residues. V shed 6 bases and J 2 bases; nucleotides not matched to a gene: 10. For the CDR3, the DNA is TGTGCCAGTAGACCTACAGGGGCAAGCCCCTACAATGAGCAGTTCTTC. It specifies CASRPTGASPYNEQFF.

The chain carries TRBV27 and TRBJ1-3; D possibly corresponds to TRBD1 (5 bases). V gave up 7 bases and J gave up 8 bases, with 15 bases separating them. This CDR3 comprises 13 residues. Germline values: CDR1 MNHEY, CDR2 SMNVEV (reference sequence). In DNA form, the CDR3 reads TGTGCCAGCAAGGACATTCTCCGGGACACCATATATTTT. It translates to CASKDILRDTIYF.

The genes are TRBV12-3 or TRBV12-4 and TRBJ1-2; D not certain. This CDR3 is built from 11 residues. V gave up 8 bases and J gave up 8 bases, with 12 bases separating them. The CDR3 protein is CASATVGGYTF. The CDR3 nucleotides are TGTGCCAGCGCTACGGTGGGCGGCTACACCTTC.

This rearrangement joins TRBV5-1 to TRBJ1-1, with a tentative D call TRBD1 (5 bases). V was pared by 6 bases and J by 0 bases, with 12 bases between. There are 14 residues in the CDR3. Germline CDR1 is SGHRS and CDR2 is YFSETQ. CDR3 in amino acids: CASTTGGLNTEAFF. The CDR3 DNA follows: TGCGCCAGCACCACGGGGGGTTTGAACACTGAAGCTTTCTTT.

The gene calls are TRBV7-8 and TRBJ1-5, with 8 bases aligning to TRBD1. Germline V lookup: CDR1 SGHVS, CDR2 FQNEAQ. V was pared by 3 bases and J by 6 bases, with 10 bases of the junction left unmatched. This CDR3 is built from 16 residues. CDR3 bases: TGTGCCAGCAGCTTCCGGACAGGGTTTGGAGGTCAGCCCCAGCATTTT. It codes for CASSFRTGFGGQPQHF.